The present TCR beta chain was sequenced within a study of T cells expressing NK-cell markers. Overall study: Obtained from sorted CD3+CD56+NKG2C+, CD3+CD56+NKG2C- and CD3+CD56-NKG2C+ T cells were the TCR beta repertoires. The sequencing cohort of eight donors included seven HCMV-seropositive individuals and one seronegative individual. The study, taken as a whole, reports: Several donors' CD3+CD56-NKG2C+ cells were dominated by the same clonotypes.

Generation of TCR beta cDNA was performed by 5'RACE template switching incorporating UMIs. TCRdb reprocessed the 5' RACE reads and keeps a single row for each CDR3 protein, giving no DNA. This repertoire comprises 400,000 or so distinct CDR3 sequences; its ten largest clones make up over 8.5%. The germline V gene has CDR1 KGHDR and CDR2 SFDVKD. The length of the CDR3 is 15 residues. As regards this clonotype: Its specificity is unknown.

The specimen sequenced was blood T cells: a sorted CD56 or NKG2C T cell subset, CD4+ or CD8+ T cells, or bulk PBMC T cells (not recorded which). The TCR was taken from a woman aged 50 to 60 in good health. The V gene is TRBV24-1, the J gene TRBJ2-1; TCRdb reports TRBD1, a call that lacks DNA to check it against. The CDR3 loop is CATSESQNPWGEQFF.